These 5 T cell receptor beta chains were all obtained from the same sample, sequenced in a study of spatial heterogeneity in lung cancer. Specified time point: sample taken at primary tumor resection. Their antigen targets remain unknown. Notes on the study in general: Higher tumor mutation counts went along with higher counts of expanded intratumoral alpha and beta TCRs.

TCRdb independently ran MiXCR on the 5' RACE reads; one entry per CDR3 protein. The sample has around 20,000 distinct CDR3 sequences, 5.8% seen once. Sequenced here: lung tumor tissue, sampled at surgery. The receptors stem from a female donor with early-stage non-small cell lung cancer.

This clonotype was recorded at least ten times. This beta chain lies outside the target of a library built for alpha chains; its clone size means little. The genes are TRBV20-1 and TRBJ2-3; TRBD2 aligns across 9 bases. CDR3 length: 15 amino acids. Unmatched junction bases numbered 5, after V lost 0 bases and J lost 4 bases. In germline, CDR1 is DFQATT, CDR2 SNEGSKA (reference sequence). This CDR3 reads CSAREAGGPADTQYF. DNA for the CDR3: TGCAGTGCTAGAGAGGCGGGAGGGCCGGCAGATACGCAGTATTTT.

Within the sample, this clonotype is medium-sized. Since the library was made to target alpha chains, this beta chain is a stray read and its abundance is not meaningful. CDR3 protein: CASSAGAYTSTDTQYF. In DNA, the CDR3 is TGTGCCAGCAGCGCCGGCGCTTACACTAGCACAGATACGCAGTATTTT. The rearrangement joins TRBV7-9 to TRBJ2-3; D is undetermined. Germline-derived CDR1 and CDR2 are SEHNR and FQNEAQ (reference sequence). The CDR3 runs to 16 residues. V lost 5 bases and J lost 0, with 15 bases in between.

Ten or more counts support this clonotype. This beta chain is a stray sequence in a library constructed for alpha chains; its clone size is not meaningful. The gene calls are TRBV27 and TRBJ1-5; 11 positions match TRBD1. The CDR3 totals 16 residues. The trim removed 6 bases at V and 0 bases at J, leaving 4 bases unmatched. Germline V CDR1 and CDR2: MNHEY, SMNVEV (reference sequence). CDR3: CASRGTGGNSNQPQHF. CDR3 sequence (DNA): TGTGCCAGCAGGGGGACAGGGGGGAATAGCAATCAGCCCCAGCATTTT.

This clonotype was seen many times. With the library built for alpha chains, this beta chain is off target and its frequency is not meaningful. The chain joins TRBV29-1 to TRBJ2-5, with D uncertain. Per germline, CDR1 SQVTM and CDR2 ANQGSEA. Trimming removed 4 bases at V and 5 bases at J, with 5 bases between. The CDR3 length is 10 residues. The CDR3: CSVGHETQYF. The CDR3 DNA sequence: TGCAGCGTTGGGCACGAGACCCAGTACTTC. The full variable domain, with the rest looked up from reference TRBV29-1 and TRBJ2-5, is SAVISQKPSRDICQRGTSLTIQCQVDSQVTMMFWYRQQPGQSLTLIATANQGSEATYESGFVIDKFPISRPNLTFSTLTVSNMSPEDSSIYLCSVGHETQYFGPGTRLLVL.

This clonotype appeared many times. This beta chain slipped into a library made for alpha chains as a stray read, so its size is not meaningful. The chain links TRBV9 to TRBJ2-3; no definite D call. Trimming cost V 0 bases and J 5 bases, with 10 bases left between them. This CDR3 is 14 amino acids long. The germline gives CDR1 SGDLS, CDR2 YYNGEE. The CDR3 nucleotides read TGTGCCAGCAGCGTAGAGTGGATCGGAGATACGCAGTATTTT. It specifies CASSVEWIGDTQYF.